This T cell receptor beta chain was identified during a study of blood T cell repertoires in COVID-19. On the study more broadly: The United States, Italy and Spain supplied acute and convalescent COVID-19 samples. PBMCs, B-cell-depleted T cells, or T cells were the source of the cDNA or gDNA that made up the material.

Original handling: The assay estimated nucleated cells by amplifying reference gene primers. TCRdb's table, derived via immunoSEQ multiplex PCR, lists solely in-frame clones and lacks some. V, J and clone size reflect that table, while D and trimming were determined from the DNA. The sample consists of approximately 150,000 clones, around four fifths of them appearing once. This clone was recorded a few times. This sequence originates from a man in his 70s who had recovered from COVID-19. The sequencing sample was made of peripheral blood.

Written as DNA, the CDR3 is TGCAGTGCTAGTAACAGGGACCTCGCCGAGCAGTACTTC. This encodes CSASNRDLAEQYF. The rearrangement uses TRBV20-1 and TRBJ2-7; TRBD1 might be the D (6 bases). CDR3 length: 13 amino acids. Trimming removed 3 bases from V and 6 bases from J, with 15 bases in between. Germline V gene sequence: CDR1 DFQATT, CDR2 SNEGSKA (reference sequence).